The 25 T cell receptor beta chains listed next were all sequenced from one sample in a study of CD8+ T cells in alopecia areata. Extraction of RNA preceded its reverse transcription into cDNA, which served as the sequencing template. Some clones are missing from TCRdb's copy, which holds only in-frame ones; the method was immunoSEQ multiplex PCR. The sample shows about 150,000 clones, around 50% of them seen only once. Treatment in this sample: oral pan-JAK inhibitor, 5-10 mg twice daily. Sequenced here: CD8+ T cells sorted from blood, sampled at week 4, from a patient treated with tofacitinib. The receptors shown here come from a human donor with alopecia areata.

This sequence joins TRBV7-9 and TRBJ1-1; D is perhaps TRBD1 (6 bases). CDR3 length equals 12 residues. Germline CDR1 SEHNR, CDR2 FQNEAQ (reference sequence). V was shortened by 5 bases and J by 11 bases, with 15 bases between the two germline ends. The chain's CDR3 is CASSPQGVTAFF. CDR3 in DNA: TGTGCCAGCAGCCCACAGGGTGTAACGGCTTTCTTT.

There are a few counts of this clone. The V and J genes are TRBV6-6 and TRBJ2-4; the D gene is possibly TRBD2 (6 bases). The CDR3 extends over 13 amino acids. V was cut by 7 bases and J by 5 bases, with 12 bases left in between. The germline V gene has CDR1 MNHNY and CDR2 SVGAGI (reference sequence). This chain's CDR3 is CASTGREENIQYF. The CDR3 region has the DNA TGTGCCAGCACGGGCAGGGAGGAAAACATTCAGTACTTC.

The chain joins TRBV6-6 to TRBJ1-6; D might be TRBD1 (6 bases). Germline CDR1 reads MNHNY; CDR2 reads SVGAGI (reference sequence). V gave up 2 bases and J gave up 6 bases, with 11 bases separating them. The CDR3 consists of 15 residues. Written as DNA, the CDR3 is TGTGCCAGCAGTTACGTTGGGGGCTTTAATTCACCCCTCCACTTT. This translates into CASSYVGGFNSPLHF.

Ten or more counts support this clone. V gene TRBV30 combines with J gene TRBJ1-2; TRBD1 matches at 10 bases. With 5 bases clipped from V and 10 bases from J, the junction kept 10 bases outside the gene matches. Germline loops: CDR1 GTSNPN, CDR2 SVGIG (reference sequence). The CDR3 has 13 amino acids. CDR3 in amino acids: CAWGRGTGVFYTF. The CDR3 region has the DNA TGTGCCTGGGGACGGGGGACAGGGGTTTTCTACACCTTC.

V usage is TRBV13 and J usage is TRBJ2-2, with 10 bases aligning to TRBD1. With 5 bases clipped from V and 5 bases from J, the junction kept 8 bases outside the gene matches. The germline V gene encodes CDR1 PRHDT and CDR2 FYEKMQ (reference sequence). The CDR3 is made up of 16 amino acids. The CDR3 spells CASSLGTGDYTGELFF. The CDR3 DNA reads as TGTGCCAGCAGCCTCGGGACAGGGGATTATACCGGGGAGCTGTTTTTT.

The chain recombines TRBV5-1 with TRBJ1-2; D is unclear. The germline gives CDR1 SGHRS, CDR2 YFSETQ. The CDR3 has 15 residues. Trimming cost V 0 bases and J 4 bases, with 13 bases left between them. CDR3: CASSLEREPIYGYTF. As DNA, the CDR3 is TGCGCCAGCAGCTTGGAGAGGGAACCGATCTATGGCTACACCTTC.

J is TRBJ1-5 and V is TRBV27; D call uncertain. From germline, CDR1 is MNHEY and CDR2 SMNVEV (reference sequence). Trimming took 1 base from V and 6 from J, leaving 7 bases between them. CDR3 size: 13 residues. CDR3 amino acids: CASSLLGGQPQHF. The CDR3 bases are TGTGCCAGCAGTTTATTGGGCGGTCAGCCCCAGCATTTT.

The rearrangement joins TRBV5-1 to TRBJ2-3; D perhaps matches TRBD1 (7 bases). The CDR3 spans 16 residues. Germline CDR1 and CDR2: SGHRS and YFSETQ. The germline V and J ends were trimmed by 0 bases and 6 bases, with 17 bases remaining between them. The CDR3 reads CASSLDPTGEVDTQYF. As DNA, the CDR3 is TGCGCCAGCAGCTTGGACCCTACAGGGGAGGTGGATACGCAGTATTTT.

This clone was seen a handful of times. This chain links TRBV13 with TRBJ1-1; D uncertain. The germline CDR1 and CDR2 sequences are PRHDT and FYEKMQ (reference sequence). The CDR3 is 11 residues long. V lost 0 bases and J lost 10, with 6 bases in between. The CDR3 loop reads CASSLGSGAFF. The CDR3 DNA is TGTGCCAGCAGCTTAGGATCGGGAGCTTTCTTT.

This rearrangement joins TRBV9 to TRBJ2-2, with a tentative D call TRBD1 (5 bases). The ends were cut back, 6 bases at V and 1 base at J, with 10 bases in the middle. The CDR3 sequence is 14 residues long. The germline V gene encodes CDR1 SGDLS and CDR2 YYNGEE. The CDR3 sequence: CASNPGQNTGELFF. DNA of the CDR3: TGTGCCAGCAACCCCGGACAGAACACCGGGGAGCTGTTTTTT.

V usage is TRBV27 and J usage is TRBJ2-5; TRBD2 might be the D (5 bases). This CDR3 has 12 amino acids. Germline-derived CDR1 and CDR2 are MNHEY and SMNVEV (reference sequence). Trimming pared 9 bases from V and 1 base from J, leaving 9 bases between. CDR3 loop: CASSDIQETQYF. The CDR3 coding sequence is TGTGCCAGTAGCGACATCCAAGAGACCCAGTACTTC.

This chain uses TRBV5-6 with TRBJ2-2; 7 bases match TRBD1. The CDR3 totals 15 residues. Germline-derived CDR1 and CDR2 are SGHDT and YYEEEE. V gave up 4 bases and J gave up 6 bases; unmatched junction bases: 9. DNA of the CDR3: TGTGCCAGCAGCCTGACAGGGCGTTCTGCCGGGGAGCTGTTTTTT. Protein: CASSLTGRSAGELFF.

The rearrangement joins TRBV13 to TRBJ2-1, with D maybe TRBD2 (6 bases). Per germline, CDR1 PRHDT and CDR2 FYEKMQ (reference sequence). Trimming cost V 4 bases and J 5 bases, with 15 bases left between them. The CDR3 runs to 15 residues. The CDR3 loop reads CASSSSGTLNNEQFF. As DNA, the CDR3 is TGTGCCAGCAGCTCCTCCGGGACTCTAAACAATGAGCAGTTCTTC.

The chain employs TRBV25-1 and TRBJ1-5; tentatively, D is TRBD1 (6 bases). CDR3 size: 15 residues. Trimming removed 2 bases from V and 10 bases from J, with 18 bases in between. CDR1 and CDR2 from the germline V gene are MGHDK and SYGVNS. CDR3 residues: CASSEGGGDYEPQHF. The CDR3, as DNA: TGTGCCAGCAGTGAAGGGGGGGGCGATTATGAACCCCAGCATTTT.

This clone occurred once. This rearrangement joins TRBV9 to TRBJ2-2; 7 bases align to TRBD1. CDR3 length: 15 residues. In germline, CDR1 is SGDLS, CDR2 YYNGEE. V lost 3 bases to trimming and J lost 6 bases; unmatched junction nucleotides: 8. Here the CDR3 reads CASSGQGHRPGELFF. In DNA, the CDR3 is TGTGCCAGCAGCGGACAGGGACACCGGCCCGGGGAGCTGTTTTTT.

V gene TRBV10-3 combines with J gene TRBJ2-1; TRBD2 matches at 10 bases. The CDR3 totals 17 residues. Trimming took 4 bases from V and 9 from J; bases not matched to a gene: 15. CDR1 ENHRY and CDR2 SYGVKD come from the germline V gene. The CDR3, as DNA: TGTGCCATCAGTGGATTCCCAGCGGGGGGGGATCTAGTTGAGCAGTTCTTC. Translated, it gives CAISGFPAGGDLVEQFF.

J is TRBJ1-2 and V is TRBV5-1; a possible D gene is TRBD1 (6 bases). The length of the CDR3 is 15 residues. The germline V and J ends were trimmed by 2 bases and 4 bases, with 15 bases remaining between them. Looked up from germline, CDR1 is SGHRS and CDR2 is YFSETQ. CDR3 sequence reads: CASSLVDSPTYGYTF. The CDR3, as DNA: TGCGCCAGCAGCTTAGTGGACAGTCCGACCTATGGCTACACCTTC. The full variable domain, completed using reference TRBV5-1 and TRBJ1-2, is KAGVTQTPRYLIKTRGQQVTLSCSPISGHRSVSWYQQTPGQGLQFLFEYFSETQRNKGNFPGRFSGRQFSNSRSEMNVSTLELGDSALYLCASSLVDSPTYGYTFGSGTRLTVV.

The J gene is TRBJ2-2, the V gene TRBV6-1; no clear D gene. With 10 bases removed from V and 3 bases from J, the gap between germline ends came to 12 bases. Germline loops: CDR1 MNHNS, CDR2 SASEGT. The CDR3 is 13 amino acids. The CDR3 reads CATNFWDTGELFF. For the CDR3, the DNA is TGTGCCACCAATTTTTGGGACACCGGGGAGCTGTTTTTT.

The rearrangement uses TRBV25-1 and TRBJ2-2; D remains unclear. CDR3 length: 12 amino acids. Germline CDR1 is MGHDK and CDR2 is SYGVNS. Between the trimmed V and J ends, which lost 8 bases and 3 bases, there was a span of 7 bases. The CDR3 spells CASRSDTGELFF. The CDR3 DNA sequence: TGTGCCAGCCGTTCAGACACCGGGGAGCTGTTTTTT.

J is TRBJ2-5 and V is TRBV9, with D perhaps assigned TRBD1 or TRBD2 (6 bases each). CDR1 is SGDLS, CDR2 YYNGEE, per germline. Trimming cost V 4 bases and J 5 bases, with 15 bases left between them. The CDR3 is 14 amino acids. The CDR3 coding sequence is TGTGCCAGCAGCTTATTCGGGGGCGGGGAGACCCAGTACTTC. Its translation is CASSLFGGGETQYF.

J is TRBJ2-1 and V is TRBV7-9; 10 positions agree with TRBD2. CDR1 and CDR2 from the germline V gene are SEHNR and FQNEAQ (reference sequence). The length of the CDR3 is 18 residues. J lost 8 bases, V lost 3 bases, and 16 bases had no gene match. The CDR3 DNA reads as TGTGCCAGCAGCTTCCTTAGCGGGGGGCTCCAAATGGGGTATGAGCAGTTCTTC. It is translated as CASSFLSGGLQMGYEQFF.

Remarks on this clone: The junction does not match germline at one end; this may be a read error. This chain uses TRBV5-1 with TRBJ2-5, with TRBD2 identical over 12 bases. Germline V gene lookup returns CDR1 SGHRS and CDR2 YFSETQ. This CDR3 has 16 amino acids. As DNA, the CDR3 is TGCGCCAGCAGCTTCTTTTCCAGGACTAGCGGGGACGTCTCGGACTTC. Amino acid sequence: CASSFFSRTSGDVSDF.

The rearrangement joins TRBV27 to TRBJ1-5; possibly TRBD1 for D (6 bases). With 3 bases removed from V and 4 bases from J, the gap between germline ends came to 16 bases. Germline V gene lookup returns CDR1 MNHEY and CDR2 SMNVEV (reference sequence). The CDR3 extends over 16 amino acids. Here the CDR3 DNA reads TGTGCCAGCAGTTTGCTGGGCGGGACAATTAATCAGCCCCAGCATTTT. Its protein is CASSLLGGTINQPQHF.

As to this clone: An end of the junction does not agree with germline; a read error may underlie this. This chain joins TRBV30 and TRBJ2-7; perhaps TRBD1 as D (6 bases). There are 15 residues in the CDR3. The germline CDR1 and CDR2 sequences are GTSNPN and SVGIG (reference sequence). For the CDR3, the DNA is TGTGCCTGCAGTGGGGGCACGGACGAGCGGAACGAGCAGTACTTC. Its protein product is CACSGGTDERNEQYF.

This clone was observed a handful of times. The chain has TRBV29-1 and TRBJ2-7, with 7 bases fitting TRBD1. Looked up from germline, CDR1 is SQVTM and CDR2 is ANQGSEA. With V trimmed by 7 bases and J by 0 bases, 9 bases remained unmatched. This CDR3 region has 14 residues. CDR3 in amino acids: CSALGQDFSYEQYF. The CDR3 nucleotides read TGCAGCGCCCTTGGACAGGATTTCTCCTACGAGCAGTACTTC.